This passage covers 28 T cell receptor beta chains from one sample sequenced in a study of CD8+CD57+ T cells in acquired aplastic anemia. Researchers used genomic DNA as the template to profile TCR beta VDJ and CDR3. TCRdb reanalysed the reads using MiXCR and keeps one entry per CDR3 protein. The sample lists 80,000 or so distinct CDR3 sequences; around 42% were seen once. Sequenced material: sorted CD4+, CD8+, or CD8+CD57+ T cells (not recorded which) from PBMCs. The receptors were gathered from a human donor in good health, serving as a control.

This clonotype occurred many times. CDR3: CASSSDTGFGTGELFF. The CDR3 DNA reads TGTGCCAGCAGCTCAGATACAGGGTTTGGTACCGGGGAGCTGTTTTTT. The chain couples TRBV7-9 to TRBJ2-2; D possibly corresponds to TRBD1 (6 bases). V shed 4 bases and J shed 5 bases, with 17 bases lying between them. Germline CDR1 reads SEHNR; CDR2 reads FQNEAQ (reference sequence). The CDR3 runs 16 residues.

The V gene is TRBV11-2, the J gene TRBJ2-3, with D possibly called TRBD1 or TRBD2 (6 bases each). CDR3 length: 15 residues. Germline CDR1 is SGHAT and CDR2 is FQNNGV. The ends were cut back, 5 bases at V and 8 bases at J, with 20 bases in the middle. The CDR3 reads CASSPEKGGPVTQYF. The DNA for the CDR3 is TGTGCCAGCAGCCCGGAAAAAGGGGGGCCCGTTACGCAGTATTTT.

The chain joins TRBV6-1 to TRBJ2-1; D gene ambiguous. Germline CDR1 is MNHNS and CDR2 is SASEGT. This CDR3 is 17 amino acids long. The germline V and J ends were trimmed by 1 base and 8 bases, with 21 bases remaining between them. CDR3 DNA sequence: TGTGCCAGCAGTGAAGTAGGCTGGACCTACGACGAGGATGAGCAGTTCTTC. Translated, it gives CASSEVGWTYDEDEQFF.

The gene calls are TRBV29-1 and TRBJ1-5, with a weak D call TRBD1 (6 bases). The CDR3 has 17 residues. CDR1 and CDR2 from the germline V gene are SQVTM and ANQGSEA. With 1 base removed from V and 5 bases from J, the gap between germline ends came to 21 bases. As DNA, the CDR3 is TGCAGCGTTGAAGTGGGGGGGCTGGACGTAGATCATCAGCCCCAGCATTTT. As protein: CSVEVGGLDVDHQPQHF. Together with reference TRBV29-1 and TRBJ1-5, the CDR3 gives the full variable domain: SAVISQKPSRDICQRGTSLTIQCQVDSQVTMMFWYRQQPGQSLTLIATANQGSEATYESGFVIDKFPISRPNLTFSTLTVSNMSPEDSSIYLCSVEVGGLDVDHQPQHFGDGTRLSIL.

There are many counts of this clonotype. The chain combines TRBV2 with TRBJ1-5, with TRBD1 as a possible D gene (6 bases). CDR1 is SNHLY, CDR2 FYNNEI, per germline. Trimming removed 1 base at V and 5 bases at J, with 9 bases between. The CDR3 runs 14 residues. CDR3 DNA: TGTGCCAGCAGTGAAGGGACAGACGATCAGCCCCAGCATTTT. Translated, it gives CASSEGTDDQPQHF.

In regard to this clonotype: Sequence at one end of the junction differs from germline and may be a read error. The rearrangement uses TRBV13 and TRBJ2-1, with no clear D. This CDR3 is built from 13 residues. CDR1 PRHDT and CDR2 FYEKMQ come from the germline V gene (reference sequence). CDR3 in DNA: TGTGCCGGCAGCTTGTATAATAACAATGAGCAGTTCTTC. Encoded protein: CAGSLYNNNEQFF.

This clonotype was picked up a small number of times. This sequence joins TRBV24-1 and TRBJ2-1, with TRBD2 matching over 13 bases. The germline gives CDR1 KGHDR, CDR2 SFDVKD. The CDR3 length is 15 residues. V lost 11 bases, J lost 9 bases, and 12 bases stayed unmatched. The CDR3 DNA sequence: TGTGCCAGCAGCTCCCGAGGACTAGCGGGAGTTGAGCAGTTCTTC. Translation gives CASSSRGLAGVEQFF.

V is TRBV2 and J is TRBJ1-2; perhaps TRBD1 as D (5 bases). CDR3 length: 16 amino acids. Germline V CDR1 and CDR2: SNHLY, FYNNEI. Trimming pared 5 bases from V and 0 bases from J, leaving 16 bases between. CDR3 in amino acids: CASSQSRDSANYGYTF. CDR3 nucleotide sequence: TGTGCCAGCAGTCAATCAAGAGACAGTGCTAACTATGGCTACACCTTC.

The V and J genes are TRBV29-1 and TRBJ1-6, with D perhaps TRBD1 (6 bases). The length of the CDR3 is 13 residues. Germline CDR1 and CDR2: SQVTM and ANQGSEA. With 4 bases removed from V and 7 bases from J, the gap between germline ends came to 11 bases. Here the CDR3 DNA reads TGCAGCGTTGCGTCCGGGGGCAATTCACCCCTCCACTTT. It specifies CSVASGGNSPLHF.

A word on this clonotype: A read error may be the cause here, since a much bigger clone is one base away. A read error is likely, as this CDR3 ends without the conserved phenylalanine or tryptophan. The chain is built from TRBV19 and TRBJ2-2; D is possibly TRBD1 (6 bases). Per germline, CDR1 LNHDA and CDR2 SQIVND (reference sequence). The CDR3 runs 14 residues. Trimming pared 7 bases from V and 1 base from J, leaving 10 bases between. The CDR3 sequence: CASIEQGNTGELFS. CDR3 DNA: TGTGCCAGTATTGAACAGGGGAACACCGGGGAGCTGTTTTCT.

The rearrangement joins TRBV4-1 to TRBJ2-2; D gene unclear. There are 13 residues in the CDR3. Germline V CDR1 and CDR2: MGHRA, YSYEKL. The V end lost 1 base, the J end lost 8 bases, and 8 bases lay between the germline ends. In nucleotides, the CDR3 is TGCGCCAGCAGCCAAGTGGGGTTGGGGGAGCTGTTTTTT. This encodes CASSQVGLGELFF.

This clonotype was counted ten times or more. The rearrangement uses TRBV29-1 and TRBJ2-7; D tentatively reads TRBD1 or TRBD2 (5 bases each). The germline V gene encodes CDR1 SQVTM and CDR2 ANQGSEA. CDR3 length: 13 amino acids. Trimming took off 6 bases at V and 1 base at J, with 13 bases between the two ends. CDR3 residues: CSVLLGGSYEQYF. CDR3 nucleotide sequence: TGCAGCGTGCTACTTGGGGGATCCTACGAGCAGTACTTC.

This clonotype was seen many times. J is TRBJ2-5 and V is TRBV24-1, with D tentatively TRBD2 (6 bases). The CDR3 is 16 residues long. Between the trimmed V and J ends, which lost 5 bases and 5 bases, there was a span of 20 bases. Germline CDR1 and CDR2: KGHDR and SFDVKD. DNA for the CDR3: TGTGCCACCAGTGCCCCCGGGACTGGCTTGAGGGAGACCCAGTACTTC. Translating it yields CATSAPGTGLRETQYF.

This clonotype has a handful of counts. A much bigger clone sits one base away, suggesting this may be a read error. V is TRBV7-8 and J is TRBJ1-1; 8 positions agree with TRBD1. The V segment lost 4 bases and the J segment 7 bases; nucleotides outside the gene matches: 8. This CDR3 is built from 14 residues. CDR1 and CDR2 (germline): SGHVS, FQNEAQ. CDR3 DNA sequence: TGTGCCAGCAGCTCAGCGAGGACAGGGCTTGAAGCTTTCTTT. It encodes CASSSARTGLEAFF.

The count of this clonotype is one. The chain links TRBV10-1 to TRBJ2-7; 8 bases match TRBD1. The CDR3 covers 15 residues. CDR1 is WNHNN, CDR2 SYGVQD, per germline (reference sequence). With 6 bases clipped from V and 5 bases from J, the junction kept 12 bases outside the gene matches. The CDR3 DNA is TGCGCCAGCAGCCAGGGCGGGACAGGATGGAACGAGCAGTACTTC. Translation: CASSQGGTGWNEQYF.

This clonotype was recorded many times. The rearrangement uses TRBV11-3 and TRBJ2-5; D is uncertain. Germline assignment: CDR1 SGHNT and CDR2 YENEEA. The V gene lost 1 base and the J gene lost 5 bases, with 20 bases spanning the gap. The CDR3 is 17 residues long. The chain's CDR3 is CASSLVGTARKEETQYF. DNA of the CDR3: TGTGCCAGCAGCTTAGTTGGTACTGCCAGGAAGGAGGAGACCCAGTACTTC.

The rearrangement links TRBV20-1 to TRBJ1-1, with D uncertain. In germline, CDR1 is DFQATT, CDR2 SNEGSKA (reference sequence). V lost 4 bases and J 4 bases, leaving 13 bases between the germline ends. The CDR3 is made up of 13 amino acids. CDR3 in amino acids: CSATEGMVTEAFF. CDR3 nucleotide sequence: TGCAGTGCTACAGAGGGCATGGTCACTGAAGCTTTCTTT.

Worth noting for this clonotype: One junction end does not reproduce the germline sequence, and a read error may be involved. This sequence joins TRBV2 and TRBJ1-1; D is possibly TRBD1 (5 bases). The CDR3 runs 15 residues. Germline loops: CDR1 SNHLY, CDR2 FYNNEI. CDR3 DNA sequence: TGTACCAGCAGTGAGGACGGGGCACCGAACACTGAAGCCTTCTTT. Its protein is CTSSEDGAPNTEAFF.

This clonotype was counted many times. The chain joins TRBV10-1 to TRBJ2-7; possibly TRBD1 for D (6 bases). Between the trimmed V and J ends, which lost 8 bases and 5 bases, there was a span of 19 bases. Germline assignment: CDR1 WNHNN and CDR2 SYGVQD (reference sequence). This CDR3 spans 14 amino acids. This chain's CDR3 is CASSQGRGSDEQYF. The CDR3 coding sequence is TGCGCCAGCTCCCAGGGCAGGGGATCCGACGAGCAGTACTTC.

To note about this clonotype: This may be a read error: a much more frequent sequence differs by one nucleotide. CDR3: CASRQGGASTDTQYF. The CDR3 DNA reads TGTGCCAGCCGTCAAGGCGGCGCGAGCACAGATACGCAGTATTTT. V usage is TRBV12-3 or TRBV12-4 and J usage is TRBJ2-3, with no clear D. The V end was cut by 8 bases, the J end by 0 bases, with 15 bases between. This CDR3 contains 15 residues.

The genes are TRBV15 and TRBJ1-6; D uncertain. V lost 0 bases and J 6 bases, leaving 3 bases between the germline ends. Per germline, CDR1 LNHNV and CDR2 YYDKDF (reference sequence). This CDR3 is built from 13 residues. The CDR3 loop is CATSRDSNSPLHF. The CDR3 coding sequence is TGTGCCACCAGCAGAGACAGTAATTCACCCCTCCACTTT.

This clonotype was seen many times. CDR3 region: CASGTGGSGNTIYF. CDR3 sequence (DNA): TGTGCTAGTGGTACAGGGGGCTCTGGAAACACCATATATTTT. The gene calls are TRBV12-5 and TRBJ1-3, with TRBD1 matching 8 bases. This CDR3 has 14 amino acids. The germline CDR1 and CDR2 sequences are LGHNT and FRNRAP. The V gene end was trimmed by 5 bases and the J gene end by 0 bases; junction bases not matched to a gene: 0.

This clonotype was seen repeatedly, ten times or more. The chain links TRBV19 to TRBJ1-1; 7 nucleotides align to TRBD1. V was clipped by 3 bases and J by 4 bases; unmatched bases: 2. Germline CDR1 LNHDA, CDR2 SQIVND (reference sequence). The CDR3 covers 13 residues. CDR3 sequence (DNA): TGTGCCAGTAGTATTACAGGGGCCACTGAAGCTTTCTTT. Amino acids: CASSITGATEAFF.

The rearrangement uses TRBV19 and TRBJ2-7; tentative D call: TRBD2 (6 bases). Germline CDR1 and CDR2: LNHDA and SQIVND (reference sequence). V was trimmed by 5 bases and J by 6 bases, leaving 17 bases between them. The CDR3 runs to 14 residues. CDR3 sequence reads: CASSLTPEGLEQYF. As DNA, the CDR3 is TGTGCCAGTAGTTTGACTCCGGAGGGCCTCGAGCAGTACTTC.

V gene TRBV9 combines with J gene TRBJ2-5, with D tentatively TRBD1 (5 bases). Germline V gives CDR1 SGDLS, CDR2 YYNGEE. V lost 6 bases, J lost 2 bases, and 8 bases lay in between. The CDR3 totals 12 residues. The CDR3 bases are TGTGCCAGCATGGACATTCAAGAGACCCAGTACTTC. It encodes CASMDIQETQYF. Full variable domain (remainder filled in from reference TRBV9 and TRBJ2-5): DSGVTQTPKHLITATGQRVTLRCSPRSGDLSVYWYQQSLDQGLQFLIQYYNGEERAKGNILERFSAQQFPDLHSELNLSSLELGDSALYFCASMDIQETQYFGPGTRLLVL.

V is TRBV25-1 and J is TRBJ2-7, with D perhaps TRBD1 (6 bases). The germline V gene has CDR1 MGHDK and CDR2 SYGVNS. The CDR3 is 18 amino acids. V was shortened by 4 bases and J by 0 bases, with 22 bases between the two germline ends. CDR3: CASSALDEQGESSYEQYF. The CDR3 coding sequence is TGTGCCAGCAGTGCCTTAGACGAACAGGGAGAGTCCTCCTACGAGCAGTACTTC.

This clonotype was recorded many times. The CDR3 nucleotides read TGTGCCAGCAGTTCCGGGACTAGCGGGACTAGCACAGATACGCAGTATTTT. Encoded protein: CASSSGTSGTSTDTQYF. The chain employs TRBV12-3 or TRBV12-4 and TRBJ2-3, with TRBD2 identical over 13 bases. The CDR3 consists of 17 residues. V was clipped by 4 bases and J by 0 bases; unmatched bases: 4.

This clonotype was counted many times. V and J are TRBV12-3 or TRBV12-4 and TRBJ2-5; D gene uncertain. CDR3 length: 14 amino acids. V gave up 3 bases and J gave up 5 bases, with 13 bases separating them. For the CDR3, the DNA is TGTGCCAGCAGTTTTCTCTCCGGCTCCGAGACCCAGTACTTC. Protein sequence: CASSFLSGSETQYF.